This T cell receptor (beta chain) was profiled in a study of shared clonotypes between healthy human individuals. This table comes from immunoSEQ multiplex PCR, and its TCRdb copy is limited to in-frame clones, with some not included. The sample contains about 1 million clones, 65% to 80% of which appear only once. Those who donated were healthy HIV-negative adults, with no recent acute infections or vaccinations reported. With regard to this clone: The antigen is unknown.

General study points: For naive CD4 cells, approximately 4.8% of clonotypes were shared across a handful of donors. The authors expected sequencing depth to affect clonotype sharing among donors.

This receptor was identified in a man between 18 and 29 years old in good health. Sequenced material: memory CD4+ T cells sorted from blood. The subset is: CD45RA-negative fraction.

The CDR3: CASSPDRSLNYGYTF. CDR3 nucleotide sequence: TGTGCCAGCAGCCCAGACAGGAGCCTAAACTATGGCTACACCTTC. This chain connects TRBV7-8 to TRBJ1-2, with D possibly TRBD1 on 6 matching bases. Germline V gene sequence: CDR1 SGHVS, CDR2 FQNEAQ. The CDR3 totals 15 residues. The germline V and J ends were trimmed by 5 bases and 2 bases, with 15 bases remaining between them.